This entry lists 31 T cell receptor beta chains sequenced from one sample in a study of post-analysis software for immune sequencing data. For these receptors, no antigen is known. Study results and limitations: Roughly five TRBV segments appeared more often in patients than in controls, and TRBV5-6, TRBV5-1 and TRBV20-1 were among these.

The library was made from cDNA and included unique molecular identifiers. TCRdb redid the calling of the PCR reads with MiXCR, one entry per CDR3 protein. This table holds 650,000 to 850,000 distinct CDR3 sequences, 35% to 55% found once. The sequencing sample was made of blood. The origin of the receptors is a girl between 10 and 17 years old with multiple sclerosis.

This clonotype has more than one count but fewer than ten. This chain joins TRBV5-1 and TRBJ2-4; D ambiguous. The CDR3 sequence is 12 residues long. The V end was cut by 3 bases, the J end by 13 bases, with 14 bases between. CDR1 is SGHRS and CDR2 is YFSETQ in the germline V gene. DNA of the CDR3: TGCGCCAGCAGCTCATCCGAGGCGGAGCAGTACTTC. Its translation: CASSSSEAEQYF. Together with reference TRBV5-1 and TRBJ2-4, the CDR3 gives the full variable domain: KAGVTQTPRYLIKTRGQQVTLSCSPISGHRSVSWYQQTPGQGLQFLFEYFSETQRNKGNFPGRFSGRQFSNSRSEMNVSTLELGDSALYLCASSSSEAEQYFGAGTRLSVL.

V usage is TRBV2 and J usage is TRBJ2-1; TRBD2 matches 13 bases. This CDR3 spans 16 amino acids. Germline CDR1 and CDR2: SNHLY and FYNNEI. Trimming took 6 bases from V and 6 from J; bases not matched to a gene: 8. CDR3 region: CASRLERLAGGNEQFF. DNA for the CDR3: TGTGCCAGCAGGCTCGAAAGACTAGCGGGGGGCAATGAGCAGTTCTTC.

A few counts support this clonotype. The V call is TRBV27, the J call TRBJ2-1; D gene ambiguous. Germline loops: CDR1 MNHEY, CDR2 SMNVEV (reference sequence). The CDR3 has 15 amino acids. V was cut by 5 bases and J by 2 bases, with 13 bases left in between. The CDR3 spells CASSGPFDPYNEQFF. DNA of the CDR3: TGTGCCAGCAGTGGACCCTTCGACCCCTACAATGAGCAGTTCTTC.

The chain uses TRBV25-1 and TRBJ2-7; 8 bases line up with TRBD1. Per the germline V gene, CDR1 is MGHDK and CDR2 is SYGVNS. V shed 6 bases and J 2 bases; nucleotides not matched to a gene: 6. This CDR3 spans 14 amino acids. The CDR3 DNA sequence: TGTGCCAGCAGGGCGCGGGACAGGCCCTACGAGCAGTACTTC. It encodes CASRARDRPYEQYF.

The rearrangement links TRBV7-2 to TRBJ1-6, with unresolved D. Trimming took off 5 bases at V and 12 bases at J, with 11 bases between the two ends. The CDR3 runs 12 residues. CDR1 and CDR2 from the germline V gene are SGHTA and FQGNSA. The chain's CDR3 is CASSRPSGPLHF. In DNA form, the CDR3 reads TGTGCCAGCAGCCGCCCCTCGGGACCCCTCCACTTT.

In its sample, this clonotype was seen a few times. The gene calls are TRBV7-8 and TRBJ2-4; either TRBD1 or TRBD2 may supply D (5 bases each). The DNA end favors TRBJ2-5, so the J call may be wrong. The germline CDR1 and CDR2 sequences are SGHVS and FQNEAQ. The CDR3 totals 15 residues. In DNA, the CDR3 is TGTGCCAGCAGCTTACCGGGACGAGCGAGAGAGACCCAGTACTTC. It translates to CASSLPGRARETQYF.

In its sample, this clonotype was seen once. The chain joins TRBV7-9 to TRBJ2-5, with a weak D call TRBD1 (5 bases). V lost 3 bases, J lost 3 bases, and 14 bases lay in between. CDR3 size: 15 residues. In germline, CDR1 is SEHNR, CDR2 FQNEAQ (reference sequence). The CDR3 bases are TGTGCCAGCAGCTTGTGGGCAGGGATTAAAGAGACCCAGTACTTC. It yields the protein CASSLWAGIKETQYF.

This clonotype has more than one count but fewer than ten. This chain joins TRBV27 and TRBJ2-5, with 7 bases that match TRBD1. Germline values: CDR1 MNHEY, CDR2 SMNVEV (reference sequence). The CDR3 has 15 residues. Trimming cost V 5 bases and J 3 bases; bases outside gene matches: 9. CDR3 DNA sequence: TGTGCCAGCAGTCTGGGTATAGGGGGCGAAGAGACCCAGTACTTC. It translates to CASSLGIGGEETQYF.

The table lists this clonotype with a few counts. The gene calls are TRBV15 and TRBJ2-5; D possibly corresponds to TRBD2 (6 bases). Germline values: CDR1 LNHNV, CDR2 YYDKDF (reference sequence). V lost 8 bases, J lost 4 bases, and 14 bases lay in between. The CDR3 consists of 13 residues. The CDR3, as DNA: TGTGCCACCGACCTAAGGAGGGGAGAGACCCAGTACTTC. It specifies CATDLRRGETQYF.

The chain is built from TRBV3-1 and TRBJ2-3; 9 nucleotides align to TRBD1. The V and J ends lost 4 bases and 5 bases, in that order; junction bases with no gene match: 7. This CDR3 is built from 15 residues. The germline CDR1 and CDR2 sequences are LGHDT and YNNKEL (reference sequence). CDR3 protein: CASSPRTGVKDTQYF. The CDR3 nucleotides read TGTGCCAGCAGCCCACGGACAGGGGTTAAAGATACGCAGTATTTT.

The table lists this clonotype with many counts. The genes are TRBV28 and TRBJ2-3; D not resolved. Trimming took 5 bases from V and 0 from J, leaving 9 bases between them. Per germline, CDR1 MDHEN and CDR2 SYDVKM. The CDR3 has 14 residues. The CDR3 sequence is CASSPSTSTDTQYF. CDR3 coding DNA: TGTGCCAGCAGTCCGTCGACCAGCACAGATACGCAGTATTTT.

The rearrangement joins TRBV20-1 to TRBJ2-7; D is unresolved. The germline CDR1 and CDR2 sequences are DFQATT and SNEGSKA (reference sequence). V was cut by 3 bases and J by 7 bases, with 10 bases left in between. CDR3 length: 11 amino acids. The CDR3 nucleotides read TGCAGTGCTAGTTCTGGGCAGGAGCAGTACTTC. Translating it yields CSASSGQEQYF.

The chain links TRBV5-1 to TRBJ2-5, with D perhaps TRBD2 (5 bases). CDR1 is SGHRS and CDR2 is YFSETQ in the germline V gene. The CDR3 sequence is 15 residues long. Trimming shortened V by 0 bases and J by 5 bases, and 14 bases separated the two germline ends. The CDR3: CASSLGAGGWETQYF. The CDR3 DNA sequence: TGCGCCAGCAGCTTGGGGGCAGGAGGTTGGGAGACCCAGTACTTC.

J is TRBJ2-5 and V is TRBV20-1; D is possibly TRBD1 or TRBD2 (5 bases each). The J call may be in error: the DNA end matches TRBJ2-7 better. The germline V gene has CDR1 DFQATT and CDR2 SNEGSKA (reference sequence). The CDR3 is made up of 14 amino acids. CDR3 sequence: CSASSRGSPYEQYF. CDR3 DNA: TGCAGTGCTAGTAGTCGGGGCAGTCCCTACGAGCAGTACTTC.

The chain recombines TRBV5-1 with TRBJ2-5; tentatively, D is TRBD2 (6 bases). CDR3 length equals 15 residues. Germline-derived CDR1 and CDR2 are SGHRS and YFSETQ. V lost 0 bases, J lost 11 bases, and 20 bases lay in between. The CDR3 is CASSLDTGVGNEQYF. Written as DNA, the CDR3 is TGCGCCAGCAGCTTGGACACGGGAGTGGGGAATGAGCAGTACTTC.

The rearrangement links TRBV20-1 to TRBJ2-5, with a tentative D call TRBD2 (6 bases). The end of the DNA is better explained by TRBJ2-7, so the J call may be wrong. The CDR3 has 12 amino acids. Germline CDR1 is DFQATT and CDR2 is SNEGSKA (reference sequence). CDR3 DNA sequence: TGCAGTGTCTCGGGAGCCCGGATCGAGCAGTACTTC. It yields the protein CSVSGARIEQYF.

The V gene is TRBV27, the J gene TRBJ2-4; D not certain. The better agreement between TRBJ2-7 and the DNA end casts doubt on the J call. CDR1 and CDR2 (germline): MNHEY, SMNVEV (reference sequence). The CDR3 length is 12 residues. The CDR3 loop is CASSNVGYEQYF. Here the CDR3 DNA reads TGTGCCAGCAGCAATGTCGGTTACGAGCAGTACTTC.

This clonotype was counted a few times. The J gene is TRBJ2-7, the V gene TRBV29-1; a possible D gene is TRBD2 (6 bases). The germline V and J ends were trimmed by 6 bases and 7 bases, with 16 bases remaining between them. The CDR3 is made up of 12 amino acids. In germline, CDR1 is SQVTM, CDR2 ANQGSEA. The CDR3 DNA is TGCAGCGTGGGGGACTCACTGGGGGAGCAGTACTTC. It is translated as CSVGDSLGEQYF.

This sequence joins TRBV15 and TRBJ1-4; D not certain. V lost 2 bases and J 7 bases, leaving 11 bases between the germline ends. Germline V lookup: CDR1 LNHNV, CDR2 YYDKDF (reference sequence). The CDR3 loop spans 14 amino acids. Here the CDR3 reads CATSRSLMGEKLFF. The DNA for the CDR3 is TGTGCCACCAGCAGAAGTTTGATGGGTGAAAAACTGTTTTTT. Together with reference TRBV15 and TRBJ1-4, the CDR3 gives the full variable domain: DAMVIQNPRYQVTQFGKPVTLSCSQTLNHNVMYWYQQKSSQAPKLLFHYYDKDFNNEADTPDNFQSRRPNTSFCFLDIRSPGLGDTAMYLCATSRSLMGEKLFFGSGTQLSVL.

Comments on this clonotype: At one of its ends the junction is not consistent with the germline gene, which may arise from a read error. The chain is built from TRBV7-2 and TRBJ2-3; 7 bases align to TRBD2. The CDR3 has 17 amino acids. Germline CDR1 is SGHTA and CDR2 is FQGNSA. The CDR3 nucleotides are TGTGCCGGCAGCTTAGATGAGCGGGATTGGAGCACAGATACGCAGTATTTT. This gives the protein CAGSLDERDWSTDTQYF.

This clonotype came up a few times. The CDR3 sequence: CSARDPRSSNTF. For the CDR3, the DNA is TGCAGCGCTCGGGACCCCAGGTCTAGCAACACCTTC. The V gene is TRBV29-1, the J gene TRBJ1-2; the D gene is possibly TRBD1 (5 bases). Germline CDR1 SQVTM, CDR2 ANQGSEA. The CDR3 is made up of 12 amino acids. V was trimmed by 7 bases and J by 12 bases, leaving 21 bases between them.

The chain joins TRBV4-2 to TRBJ2-5; TRBD2 aligns across 15 bases. The V gene's germline CDR1 is LGHNA and CDR2 YNFKEQ. The CDR3 length is 18 residues. The V gene end was trimmed by 0 bases and the J gene end by 6 bases; junction bases not matched to a gene: 8. The CDR3 loop reads CASSQDAGLAGGEKTQYF. The DNA for the CDR3 is TGTGCCAGCAGCCAAGATGCGGGACTAGCGGGAGGAGAGAAGACCCAGTACTTC.

This clonotype was detected only once. CDR3 coding DNA: TGCGCCAGCAGCTTACGCTTGACTAGCGGGATAGGCAATGAGCAGTTCTTC. Translated: CASSLRLTSGIGNEQFF. This chain connects TRBV5-1 to TRBJ2-1; TRBD2 matches at 11 bases. The CDR3 has 17 residues. V was pared by 2 bases and J by 6 bases, with 10 bases of the junction left unmatched. Germline assignment: CDR1 SGHRS and CDR2 YFSETQ.

The gene calls are TRBV19 and TRBJ2-3; 8 nucleotides agree with TRBD2. Trimming cost V 5 bases and J 3 bases; bases outside gene matches: 7. From germline, CDR1 is LNHDA and CDR2 SQIVND (reference sequence). This CDR3 has 15 amino acids. As DNA, the CDR3 is TGTGCCAGTAGTCCCCAGCGGGAGAGGACAGATACGCAGTATTTT. Translating it yields CASSPQRERTDTQYF. Full variable domain (remainder filled in from reference TRBV19 and TRBJ2-3): DGGITQSPKYLFRKEGQNVTLSCEQNLNHDAMYWYRQDPGQGLRLIYYSQIVNDFQKGDIAEGYSVSREKKESFPLTVTSAQKNPTAFYLCASSPQRERTDTQYFGPGTRLTVL.

This clonotype was seen a few times. The J gene is TRBJ2-1, the V gene TRBV29-1; D not certain. CDR1 and CDR2 from the germline V gene are SQVTM and ANQGSEA. The CDR3 has 13 amino acids. With 2 bases removed from V and 10 bases from J, the gap between germline ends came to 15 bases. In nucleotides, the CDR3 is TGCAGCGTTGAAAGAATTACCGAGTACGAGCAGTTCTTC. Its protein product is CSVERITEYEQFF.

This rearrangement joins TRBV6-5 to TRBJ2-3; D unclear. CDR1 and CDR2 from the germline V gene are MNHEY and SVGAGI. The V end was cut by 10 bases, the J end by 6 bases, with 11 bases between. This CDR3 is built from 11 residues. CDR3 residues: CAIRTGDTQYF. In DNA form, the CDR3 reads TGTGCCATCCGGACCGGGGATACGCAGTATTTT.

The chain recombines TRBV29-1 with TRBJ2-2; D remains ambiguous. V shed 5 bases and J shed 2 bases, with 6 bases lying between them. The CDR3 is made up of 12 amino acids. Germline V lookup: CDR1 SQVTM, CDR2 ANQGSEA. For the CDR3, the DNA is TGCAGCGTTCCACAAAACACCGGGGAGCTGTTTTTT. This translates into CSVPQNTGELFF.

The chain has TRBV20-1 and TRBJ2-7, with D perhaps matching TRBD1 (7 bases). Trimming left V 0 bases short and J 2 bases short, with 20 bases between. CDR1 and CDR2 from the germline V gene are DFQATT and SNEGSKA (reference sequence). The CDR3 totals 17 residues. This CDR3 reads CSARDLRGEQGPYEQYF. The DNA for the CDR3 is TGCAGTGCTAGAGATCTAAGGGGGGAACAGGGGCCCTACGAGCAGTACTTC.

This clonotype was observed a few times. This rearrangement joins TRBV9 to TRBJ2-1; 9 bases agree with TRBD1. V shed 0 bases, J shed 7 bases, and the junction held 2 bases outside the gene matches. In germline, CDR1 is SGDLS, CDR2 YYNGEE. The CDR3 spans 14 residues. As DNA, the CDR3 is TGTGCCAGCAGCGTAGCACAGGGGGCGAATGAGCAGTTCTTC. Amino acid sequence: CASSVAQGANEQFF. Using reference TRBV9 and TRBJ2-1 for the parts outside the CDR3, the full variable domain is DSGVTQTPKHLITATGQRVTLRCSPRSGDLSVYWYQQSLDQGLQFLIQYYNGEERAKGNILERFSAQQFPDLHSELNLSSLELGDSALYFCASSVAQGANEQFFGPGTRLTVL.

The chain joins TRBV10-3 to TRBJ1-2, with 12 bases fitting TRBD1. This CDR3 spans 13 amino acids. V dropped 10 bases and J dropped 7; count of bases not matched to a gene: 7. CDR1 and CDR2 from the germline V gene are ENHRY and SYGVKD. The CDR3 coding sequence is TGTGCCACCACGGGACAGGGGGCGAGTGGCTACACCTTC. Encoded protein: CATTGQGASGYTF.

This clonotype occurred a few times. J is TRBJ2-7 and V is TRBV20-1; D is perhaps TRBD1 (6 bases). V was trimmed by 6 bases and J by 1 base, leaving 13 bases between them. CDR3 length: 13 residues. Germline-derived CDR1 and CDR2 are DFQATT and SNEGSKA (reference sequence). The CDR3: CSAPDGQSYEQYF. The DNA for the CDR3 is TGCAGTGCCCCTGACGGACAGTCCTACGAGCAGTACTTC.